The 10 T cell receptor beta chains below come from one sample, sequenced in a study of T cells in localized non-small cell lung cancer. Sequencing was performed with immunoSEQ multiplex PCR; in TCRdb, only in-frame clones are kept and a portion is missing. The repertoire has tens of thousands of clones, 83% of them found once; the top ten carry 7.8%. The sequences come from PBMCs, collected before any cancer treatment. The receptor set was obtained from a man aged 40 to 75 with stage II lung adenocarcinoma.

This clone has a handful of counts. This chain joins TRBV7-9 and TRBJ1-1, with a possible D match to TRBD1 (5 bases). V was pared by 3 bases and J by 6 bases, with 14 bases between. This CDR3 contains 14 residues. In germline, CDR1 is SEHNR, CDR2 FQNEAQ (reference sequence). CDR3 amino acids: CASSLGSGGPEAFF. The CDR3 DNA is TGTGCCAGCAGCTTGGGGAGCGGGGGACCTGAAGCTTTCTTT. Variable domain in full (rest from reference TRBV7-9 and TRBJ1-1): DTGVSQNPRHKITKRGQNVTFRCDPISEHNRLYWYRQTLGQGPEFLTYFQNEAQLEKSRLLSDRFSAERPKGSFSTLEIQRTEQGDSAMYLCASSLGSGGPEAFFGQGTRLTVV.

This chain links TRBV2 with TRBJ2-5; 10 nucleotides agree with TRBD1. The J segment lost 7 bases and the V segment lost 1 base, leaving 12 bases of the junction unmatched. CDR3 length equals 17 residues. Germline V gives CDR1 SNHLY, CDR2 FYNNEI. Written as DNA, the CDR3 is TGTGCCAGCAGTGAAGTGGGGACAGGGGCGCTTACCAGGACCCAGTACTTC. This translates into CASSEVGTGALTRTQYF.

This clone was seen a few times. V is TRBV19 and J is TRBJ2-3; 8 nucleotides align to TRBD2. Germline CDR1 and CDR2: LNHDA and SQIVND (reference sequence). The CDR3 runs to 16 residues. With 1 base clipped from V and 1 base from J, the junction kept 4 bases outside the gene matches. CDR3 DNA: TGTGCCAGTAGTATAGGCGGCGGGAGGCGCACAGATACGCAGTATTTT. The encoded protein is CASSIGGGRRTDTQYF.

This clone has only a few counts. The DNA for the CDR3 is TGTGCCAGCTTACAAGGGGGTTTAAGGGCGTCACACACTGAAGCTTTCTTT. Its translation: CASLQGGLRASHTEAFF. The V gene is TRBV28, the J gene TRBJ1-1, with D perhaps TRBD1 (6 bases). The CDR3 runs 17 residues. Trimming removed 8 bases from V and 3 bases from J, with 25 bases in between. The germline gives CDR1 MDHEN, CDR2 SYDVKM. Full variable domain (outside the CDR3, taken from reference TRBV28 and TRBJ1-1): DVKVTQSSRYLVKRTGEKVFLECVQDMDHENMFWYRQDPGLGLRLIYFSYDVKMKEKGDIPEGYSVSREKKERFSLILESASTNQTSMYLCASLQGGLRASHTEAFFGQGTRLTVV.

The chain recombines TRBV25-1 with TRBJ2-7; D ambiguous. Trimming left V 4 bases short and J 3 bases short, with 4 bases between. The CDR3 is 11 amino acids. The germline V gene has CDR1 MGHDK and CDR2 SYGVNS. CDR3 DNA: TGTGCCAGCAGTGTTAGCTACGAGCAGTACTTC. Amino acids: CASSVSYEQYF.

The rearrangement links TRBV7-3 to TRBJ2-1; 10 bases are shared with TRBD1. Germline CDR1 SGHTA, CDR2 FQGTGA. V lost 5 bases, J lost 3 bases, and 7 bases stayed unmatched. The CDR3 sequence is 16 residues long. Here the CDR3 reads CASSPTGGVHYNEQFF. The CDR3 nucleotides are TGTGCCAGCAGCCCGACAGGGGGCGTCCACTACAATGAGCAGTTCTTC. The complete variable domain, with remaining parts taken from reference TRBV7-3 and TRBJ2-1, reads GAGVSQTPSNKVTEKGKYVELRCDPISGHTALYWYRQSLGQGPEFLIYFQGTGAADDSGLPNDRFFAVRPEGSVSTLKIQRTERGDSAVYLCASSPTGGVHYNEQFFGPGTRLTVL.

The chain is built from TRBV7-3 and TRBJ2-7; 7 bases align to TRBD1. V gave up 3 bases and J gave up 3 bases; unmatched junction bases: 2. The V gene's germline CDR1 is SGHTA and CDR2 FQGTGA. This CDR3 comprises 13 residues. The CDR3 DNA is TGTGCCAGCAGCTTCAACAGGGGCTACGAGCAGTACTTC. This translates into CASSFNRGYEQYF.

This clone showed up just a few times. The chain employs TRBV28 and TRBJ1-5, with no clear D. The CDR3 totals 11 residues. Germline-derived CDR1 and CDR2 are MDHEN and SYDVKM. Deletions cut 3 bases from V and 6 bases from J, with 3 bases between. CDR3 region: CASSFSQPQHF. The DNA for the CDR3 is TGTGCCAGCAGTTTCAGTCAGCCCCAGCATTTT. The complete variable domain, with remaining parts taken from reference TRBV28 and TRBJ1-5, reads DVKVTQSSRYLVKRTGEKVFLECVQDMDHENMFWYRQDPGLGLRLIYFSYDVKMKEKGDIPEGYSVSREKKERFSLILESASTNQTSMYLCASSFSQPQHFGDGTRLSIL.

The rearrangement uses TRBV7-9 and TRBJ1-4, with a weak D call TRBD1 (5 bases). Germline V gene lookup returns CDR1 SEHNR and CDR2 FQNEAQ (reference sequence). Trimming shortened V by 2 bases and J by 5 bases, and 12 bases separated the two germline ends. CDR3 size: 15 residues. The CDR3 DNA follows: TGTGCCAGCAGCTTACCAGGGATTGCGAATGAAAAACTGTTTTTT. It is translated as CASSLPGIANEKLFF.

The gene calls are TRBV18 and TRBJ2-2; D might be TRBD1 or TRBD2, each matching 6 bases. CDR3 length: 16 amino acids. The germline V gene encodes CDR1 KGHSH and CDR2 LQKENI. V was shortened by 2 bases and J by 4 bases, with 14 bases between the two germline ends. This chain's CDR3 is CASSPSVGGGTGELFF. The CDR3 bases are TGTGCCAGCTCACCATCGGTCGGGGGCGGCACCGGGGAGCTGTTTTTT.